This T cell receptor beta chain stems from a study of patients and donors after allogeneic stem cell transplantation. The CDR3 loop spans 15 amino acids. Germline CDR1 LGHNA, CDR2 YNFKEQ. V lost 1 base, J lost 5 bases, and 14 bases lay in between. Via MiXCR, TCRdb re-called the RT-PCR reads, giving one row per CDR3 protein. This table has under 170,000 distinct CDR3 sequences, 37% appearing once. The sample was blood, either unsorted or a sorted T cell fraction (not recorded which). This chain connects TRBV4-2 to TRBJ1-1; possible D gene TRBD1, 5 bases. The clonotype was recovered from a human donor who was either an allogeneic HSCT recipient or a stem cell or donor lymphocyte infusion donor (not recorded which). It is not recorded whose cells these are; they may come from a transplant donor. CDR3 DNA sequence: TGTGCCAGCAGCCAAGGCGACAGAGGAGGAACTGAAGCTTTCTTT. It specifies CASSQGDRGGTEAFF.